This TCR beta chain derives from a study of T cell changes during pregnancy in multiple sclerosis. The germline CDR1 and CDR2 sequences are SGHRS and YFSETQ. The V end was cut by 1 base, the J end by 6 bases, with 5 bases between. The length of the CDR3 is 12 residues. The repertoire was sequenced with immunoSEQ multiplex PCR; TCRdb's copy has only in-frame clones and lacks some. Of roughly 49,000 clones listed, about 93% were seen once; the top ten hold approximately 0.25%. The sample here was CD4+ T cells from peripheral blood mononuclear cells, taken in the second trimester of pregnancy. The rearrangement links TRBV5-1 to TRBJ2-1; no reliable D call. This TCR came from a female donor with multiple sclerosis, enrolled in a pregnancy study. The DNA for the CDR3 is TGCGCCAGCAGCTTGCCCTCCAATGAGCAGTTCTTC. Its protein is CASSLPSNEQFF.